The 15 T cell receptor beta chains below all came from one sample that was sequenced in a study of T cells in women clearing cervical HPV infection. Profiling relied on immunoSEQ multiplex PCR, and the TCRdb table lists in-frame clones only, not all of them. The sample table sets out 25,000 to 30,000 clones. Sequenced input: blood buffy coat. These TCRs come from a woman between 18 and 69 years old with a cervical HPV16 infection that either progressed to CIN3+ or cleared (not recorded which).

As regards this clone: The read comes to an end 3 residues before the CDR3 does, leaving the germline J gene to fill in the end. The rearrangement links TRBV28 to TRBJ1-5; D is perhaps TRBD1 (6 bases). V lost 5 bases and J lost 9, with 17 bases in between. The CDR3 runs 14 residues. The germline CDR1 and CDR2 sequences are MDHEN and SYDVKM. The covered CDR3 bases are TGTGCCAGCAGTCCCCCAGGGGAGGAGCGGCCC. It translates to CASSPPGEERP. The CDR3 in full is CASSPPGEERPQHF. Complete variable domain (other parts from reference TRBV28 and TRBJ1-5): DVKVTQSSRYLVKRTGEKVFLECVQDMDHENMFWYRQDPGLGLRLIYFSYDVKMKEKGDIPEGYSVSREKKERFSLILESASTNQTSMYLCASSPPGEERPQHFGDGTRLSIL.

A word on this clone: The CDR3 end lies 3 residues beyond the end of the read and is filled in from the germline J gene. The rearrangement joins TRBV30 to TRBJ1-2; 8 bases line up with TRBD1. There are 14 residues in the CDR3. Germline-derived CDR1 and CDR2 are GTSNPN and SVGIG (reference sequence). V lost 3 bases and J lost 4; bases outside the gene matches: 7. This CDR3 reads CAWRSAGGIYGYTF. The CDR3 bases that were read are TGTGCCTGGAGATCGGCAGGGGGCATCTATGGC.

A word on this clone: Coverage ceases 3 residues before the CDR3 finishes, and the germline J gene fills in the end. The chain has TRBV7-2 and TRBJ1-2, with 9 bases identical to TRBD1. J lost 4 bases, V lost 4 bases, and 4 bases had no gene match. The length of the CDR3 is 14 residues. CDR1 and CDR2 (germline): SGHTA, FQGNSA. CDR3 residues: CASSWGTGSYGYTF. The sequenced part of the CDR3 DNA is TGTGCCAGCAGCTGGGGGACAGGGTCCTATGGC.

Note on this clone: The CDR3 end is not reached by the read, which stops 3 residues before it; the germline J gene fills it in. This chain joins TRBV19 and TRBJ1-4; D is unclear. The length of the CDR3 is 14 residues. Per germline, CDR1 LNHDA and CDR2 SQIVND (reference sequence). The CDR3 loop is CASMLSSYNSPLFF. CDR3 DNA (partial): TGTGCCAGTATGCTGAGCTCCTATAATTCACCA.

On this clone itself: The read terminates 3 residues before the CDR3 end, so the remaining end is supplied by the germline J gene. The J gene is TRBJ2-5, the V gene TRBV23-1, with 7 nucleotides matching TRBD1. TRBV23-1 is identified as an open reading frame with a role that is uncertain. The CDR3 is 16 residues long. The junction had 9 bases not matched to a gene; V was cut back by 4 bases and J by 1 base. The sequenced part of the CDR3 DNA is TGCGCCAGCAGTCGACCCGGGACAGATTTCCAAGAGACC. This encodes CASSRPGTDFQET. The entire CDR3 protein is CASSRPGTDFQETQYF.

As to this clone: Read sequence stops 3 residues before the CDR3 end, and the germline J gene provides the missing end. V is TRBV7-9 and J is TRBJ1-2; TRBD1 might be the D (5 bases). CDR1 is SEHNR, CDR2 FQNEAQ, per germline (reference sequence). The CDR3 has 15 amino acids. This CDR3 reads CASSSGTSDSYDYTF. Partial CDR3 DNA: TGTGCCAGCAGCTCCGGGACTAGCGATTCCTACGAC.

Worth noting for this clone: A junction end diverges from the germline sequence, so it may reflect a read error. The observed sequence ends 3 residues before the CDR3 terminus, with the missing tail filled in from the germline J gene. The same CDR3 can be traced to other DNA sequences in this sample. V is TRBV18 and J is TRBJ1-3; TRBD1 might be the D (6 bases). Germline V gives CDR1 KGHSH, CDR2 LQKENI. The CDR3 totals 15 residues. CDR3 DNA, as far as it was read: TGTGCCAGCTCGTACAGGGATAGCTCTGGAAACACA. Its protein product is CASSYRDSSGNT. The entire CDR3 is CASSYRDSSGNTIYF.

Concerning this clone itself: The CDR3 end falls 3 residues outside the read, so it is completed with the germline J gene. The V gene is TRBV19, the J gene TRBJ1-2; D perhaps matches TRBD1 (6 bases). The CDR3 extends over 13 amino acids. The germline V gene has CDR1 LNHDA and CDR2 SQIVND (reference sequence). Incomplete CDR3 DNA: TGTGCCAGTAGAAAGCAGGGGTCCCACGAC. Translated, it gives CASRKQGSHD. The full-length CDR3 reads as CASRKQGSHDYTF.

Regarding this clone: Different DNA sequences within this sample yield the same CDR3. CDR3 DNA (partial): TGTGCCAGCAGCTCAGGACTAGGAGGCTACGAA. Translated, it gives CASSSGLGGYE. From start to end, the CDR3 is CASSSGLGGYEAFF. The chain carries TRBV7-9 and TRBJ1-1; D is undetermined. With the read ending 3 residues before the CDR3 end, the germline J gene is used to fill in that end. CDR3 size: 14 residues. Per germline, CDR1 SEHNR and CDR2 FQNEAQ (reference sequence).

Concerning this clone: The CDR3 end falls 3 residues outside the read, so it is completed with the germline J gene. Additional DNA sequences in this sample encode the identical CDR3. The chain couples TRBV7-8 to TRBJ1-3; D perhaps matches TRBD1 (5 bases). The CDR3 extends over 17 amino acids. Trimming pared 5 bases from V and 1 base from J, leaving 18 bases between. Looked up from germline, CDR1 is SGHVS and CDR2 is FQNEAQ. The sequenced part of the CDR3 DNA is TGTGCCAGCAGCGTTTTGGGCCGCGGGACTTCTGGAAACACC. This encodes CASSVLGRGTSGNT. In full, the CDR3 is CASSVLGRGTSGNTIYF.

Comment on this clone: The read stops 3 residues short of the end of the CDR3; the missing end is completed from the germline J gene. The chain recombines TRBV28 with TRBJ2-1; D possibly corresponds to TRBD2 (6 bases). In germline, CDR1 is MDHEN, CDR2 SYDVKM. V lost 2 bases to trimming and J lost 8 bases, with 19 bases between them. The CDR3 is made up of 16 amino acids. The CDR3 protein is CASSLAWLARAYEQFF. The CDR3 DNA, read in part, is TGTGCCAGCAGTTTAGCTTGGCTAGCGCGCGCCTATGAG.

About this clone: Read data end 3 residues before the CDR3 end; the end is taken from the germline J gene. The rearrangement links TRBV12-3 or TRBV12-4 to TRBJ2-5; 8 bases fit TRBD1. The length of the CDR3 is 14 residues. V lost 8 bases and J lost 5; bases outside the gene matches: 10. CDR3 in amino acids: CASRSRGPRETQYF. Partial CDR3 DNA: TGTGCCAGCCGCTCCAGGGGGCCGAGGGAGACC.

Incomplete CDR3 DNA: TGTGCCAGCTCAGTGGGGACAGGGGGCGAAAAG. As protein: CASSVGTGGEK. The entire CDR3 protein reads CASSVGTGGEKLFF. V gene TRBV18 combines with J gene TRBJ2-2, with 12 bases matching TRBD1. Read data end 3 residues before the CDR3 end; the end is taken from the germline J gene. CDR3 length: 14 residues. CDR1 and CDR2 from the germline V gene are KGHSH and LQKENI.

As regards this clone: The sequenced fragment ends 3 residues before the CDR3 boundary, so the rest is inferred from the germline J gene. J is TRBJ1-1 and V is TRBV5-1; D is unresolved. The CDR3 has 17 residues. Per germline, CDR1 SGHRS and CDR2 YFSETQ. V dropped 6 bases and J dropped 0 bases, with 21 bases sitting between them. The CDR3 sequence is CASKAASAALLNTEAFF. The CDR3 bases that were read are TGCGCCAGCAAAGCTGCCTCTGCGGCCCTCTTGAACACTGAA.

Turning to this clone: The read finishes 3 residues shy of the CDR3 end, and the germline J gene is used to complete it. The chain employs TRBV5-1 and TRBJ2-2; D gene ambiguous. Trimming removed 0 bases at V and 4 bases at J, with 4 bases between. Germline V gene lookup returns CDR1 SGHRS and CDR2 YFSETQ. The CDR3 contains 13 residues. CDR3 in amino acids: CASSLAVTGELFF. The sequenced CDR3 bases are TGCGCCAGCAGCTTGGCAGTCACCGGGGAG. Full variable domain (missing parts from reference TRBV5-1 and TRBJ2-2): KAGVTQTPRYLIKTRGQQVTLSCSPISGHRSVSWYQQTPGQGLQFLFEYFSETQRNKGNFPGRFSGRQFSNSRSEMNVSTLELGDSALYLCASSLAVTGELFFGEGSRLTVL.